What follows are 7 T cell receptor beta chains derived from one specimen sequenced in a study of Graves' ophthalmopathy and Graves' hyperthyroidism (dated by TCRdb to the late 2010s). The instrument was an Illumina HiSeq 2000. For repertoire sequencing, TCR beta CDR3 regions were amplified from RNA transcripts. A first-round RT-PCR used HTBI primers with the Qiagen OneStep RT-PCR kit, followed by a second-round multiplex PCR, size selection and purification. TCRdb trimmed the raw reads at Q25, called clones with MiXCR and kept productive beta chains. CDR3 protein duplicates are merged, each entry listing the most common genes and DNA. This sample gives roughly 600,000 distinct CDR3 sequences in total; about 40% of them show up just once. Of the sample, about 4.1% falls within the top ten clones. The sequencing input was peripheral blood or thyroid tissue (not recorded which). These receptors all stem from an adult man with Graves' hyperthyroidism.

The chain recombines TRBV2 with TRBJ2-1; a possible D gene is TRBD2 (6 bases). Trimming took off 4 bases at V and 4 bases at J, with 14 bases between the two ends. The CDR3 consists of 15 residues. From germline, CDR1 is SNHLY and CDR2 FYNNEI. CDR3 residues: CASSGVRGRYNEQFF. DNA for the CDR3: TGTGCCAGCAGTGGTGTCCGGGGGAGATACAATGAGCAGTTCTTC.

This clonotype has a count of ten or more. V usage is TRBV2 and J usage is TRBJ1-4; D perhaps matches TRBD1 (6 bases). Germline V gives CDR1 SNHLY, CDR2 FYNNEI. V shed 7 bases and J shed 6 bases, with 21 bases lying between them. The length of the CDR3 is 16 residues. CDR3 residues: CASTIFWGLGDEKLFF. The DNA of the CDR3 is TGTGCCAGCACGATATTCTGGGGGCTAGGGGATGAAAAACTGTTTTTT.

Note on this clonotype: This may arise from a read error, as a much more abundant clone is one base away. This rearrangement joins TRBV7-6 to TRBJ2-2; 8 nucleotides align to TRBD1. There are 19 residues in the CDR3. CDR1 and CDR2 (germline): SGHVS, FNYEAQ. CDR3 loop: CASSPRRPGGLGDTGELLF. DNA for the CDR3: TGTGCCAGCAGCCCTCGAAGGCCAGGGGGCTTGGGGGACACCGGGGAGCTGCTTTTT.

This clonotype was seen many times. This chain links TRBV29-1 with TRBJ2-2; 10 bases map to TRBD2. Germline V gene sequence: CDR1 SQVTM, CDR2 ANQGSEA. V gave up 5 bases and J gave up 3 bases; unmatched junction bases: 3. The CDR3 consists of 14 residues. The CDR3 sequence is CSVRSGRDTGELFF. CDR3 nucleotides: TGCAGCGTTCGAAGCGGGAGGGACACCGGGGAGCTGTTTTTT.

This clonotype showed up many times. The chain carries TRBV7-8 and TRBJ1-1; D might be TRBD1 (6 bases). With 3 bases removed from V and 4 bases from J, the gap between germline ends came to 15 bases. The CDR3 has 15 residues. Germline V gives CDR1 SGHVS, CDR2 FQNEAQ. Here the CDR3 DNA reads TGTGCCAGCAGCTTGGAAGGGGGGAGAAGCACTGAAGCTTTCTTT. Amino acid sequence: CASSLEGGRSTEAFF.

This chain uses TRBV12-3 or TRBV12-4 with TRBJ2-7, with 14 bases identical to TRBD2. This CDR3 has 15 residues. V shed 7 bases, J shed 7 bases, and the junction held 9 bases outside the gene matches. In nucleotides, the CDR3 is TGTGCCAGCACGATCGGGACTAGCGGGAGCGATGAGCAGTACTTC. Translation gives CASTIGTSGSDEQYF.

This clonotype was detected only a few times. This rearrangement joins TRBV20-1 to TRBJ1-5; D remains ambiguous. This CDR3 comprises 20 residues. Germline V lookup: CDR1 DFQATT, CDR2 SNEGSKA (reference sequence). V lost 0 bases, J lost 5 bases, and 29 bases lay in between. CDR3 in amino acids: CSARESDGRTVWDGYQPQHF. The DNA for the CDR3 is TGCAGTGCTAGAGAGTCCGACGGCAGAACGGTCTGGGATGGATATCAGCCCCAGCATTTT.